This is a list of T cell receptor beta chains from one sample in a study of cytomegalovirus exposure and HLA in healthy donors. Sequenced by immunoSEQ multiplex PCR; TCRdb stores in-frame clones only, minus some. The sample lists approximately 190,000 clones, more than 80% seen once, with around 7% in the top ten. Input material: PBMCs. Source of these receptors: a young man in good health and CMV-seropositive. Both conserved end residues are part of each CDR3. A D gene is named only where the DNA matches it firmly. Where a row states a size, it is once, few, many or the class of an expanded clone; other rows omit it.

cdr3_nt | cdr3_aa | d_call | j_call | v_call | clone_size
TGTGCCAGTAGTATAAACAGGGGGCGTGCCAAAAACATTCAGTACTTC | CASSINRGRAKNIQYF | TRBD1 | TRBJ2-4 | TRBV19 | .
TGTGCCAGCTCACCCGTCGACAGGACACAAGAGACCCAGTACTTC | CASSPVDRTQETQYF | . | TRBJ2-5 | TRBV18 | .
TGTGCCAGCTCACAGGTCTCCTACGAGCAGTACTTC | CASSQVSYEQYF | . | TRBJ2-7 | TRBV28 | .
TGTGCCAGCAGTTTGCGGGGAATGGTTGGCGAAAAACTGTTTTTT | CASSLRGMVGEKLFF | . | TRBJ1-4 | TRBV27 | .
TGTGCCAGCAGTTACAATCACAATCAGCCCCAGCATTTT | CASSYNHNQPQHF | . | TRBJ1-5 | TRBV27 | .
TGTGCCAGCAGAAGCCAGGGGAATCAGCCCCAGCATTTT | CASRSQGNQPQHF | . | TRBJ1-5 | TRBV27 | .
TGTGCCAGCAGCACGAGAGCGGGAGACGGGAAAAACATTCAGTACTTC | CASSTRAGDGKNIQYF | TRBD2 | TRBJ2-4 | TRBV27 | .
TGTGCCTTGGTAGCAGGGACTAGCGGGAGAAGGAATGAGCAGTTCTTC | CALVAGTSGRRNEQFF | TRBD2 | TRBJ2-1 | TRBV30 | few
TGTGCCAGCAGCGCCTACAGGGGCTACGAGCAGTACTTC | CASSAYRGYEQYF | TRBD1 | TRBJ2-7 | TRBV14 | .
TGTGCCAGCAGCTTAGTGGCGGGAAGTTCTACTGAGCAGTTCTTC | CASSLVAGSSTEQFF | . | TRBJ2-1 | TRBV7-8 | .
TGCGCCAGCAGCCAATCCGCCGGGAATCTCGCCCACACCGGGGAGCTGTTTTTT | CASSQSAGNLAHTGELFF | . | TRBJ2-2 | TRBV4-3 | .
TGTGCCAGCAGTTTCGGGTCCGGGGTTCAGCCCCAGCATTTT | CASSFGSGVQPQHF | . | TRBJ1-5 | TRBV28 | .
TGTGCCAGTAGTCTGGTAGCGGGAAGGACGGAGACCCAGTACTTC | CASSLVAGRTETQYF | TRBD2 | TRBJ2-5 | TRBV19 | .
TGCGCCAGCAGCTTGGATGTAGACCAAGAGACCCAGTACTTC | CASSLDVDQETQYF | . | TRBJ2-5 | TRBV5-1 | once
TGCGCCAGCAGGACTAGCGGGAGCGCGAACACCGGGGAGCTGTTTTTT | CASRTSGSANTGELFF | TRBD2 | TRBJ2-2 | TRBV5-1 | once
TGTGCCAGCAGCTTAATTAGCTCCTACGAGCAGTACTTC | CASSLISSYEQYF | . | TRBJ2-7 | TRBV5-4 | .
TGCGCCAGCAGCTTGGAGGCAGGTACAGATACGCAGTATTTT | CASSLEAGTDTQYF | . | TRBJ2-3 | TRBV5-1 | .
TGTGCCAGCAGCGTCCGGGACACTTCCTACGAGCAGTACTTC | CASSVRDTSYEQYF | . | TRBJ2-7 | TRBV9 | once
TGTGCCAGCAGCCCGGGAGCCCGGTCCTACGAGCAGTACTTC | CASSPGARSYEQYF | . | TRBJ2-7 | TRBV13 | few
TGTGCCAGCTCCGGGACAGGGAATGGGGAGACCCAGTACTTC | CASSGTGNGETQYF | TRBD1 | TRBJ2-5 | TRBV6-1 | once
TGTGCCAGCAGCTTAGCCGACAGAACTAATGAAAAACTGTTTTTT | CASSLADRTNEKLFF | . | TRBJ1-4 | TRBV7-9 | .
TGTGCCACCAGCAGCGGCTACGAGCAGTACTTC | CATSSGYEQYF | . | TRBJ2-7 | TRBV15 | .
TGTGCCAGCAGCACCTCCACTAGCGGGAGTTTCCATGAGCAGTTCTTC | CASSTSTSGSFHEQFF | TRBD2 | TRBJ2-1 | TRBV9 | .
TGTGCCAGCAGCCCCGGAACAGCATCTAGCACAGATACGCAGTATTTT | CASSPGTASSTDTQYF | . | TRBJ2-3 | TRBV11-2 | once
TGTGCCAGCAGCCCCGAAGTCGGGGAGCCCCAGCATTTT | CASSPEVGEPQHF | . | TRBJ1-5 | TRBV16 | .
TGTGCCAGCATCCTCTCACAAATTAGCGGAGGCTACGAGCAGTACTTC | CASILSQISGGYEQYF | . | TRBJ2-7 | TRBV11-2 | .
TGTGCCAGCAGCTTAGGCCGCGGTGGCAATCAGCCCCAGCATTTT | CASSLGRGGNQPQHF | . | TRBJ1-5 | TRBV7-2 | .
TGCGCCAGCAGCTTGGAGACTAGCGGGAGGGCCAGAGATACGCAGTATTTT | CASSLETSGRARDTQYF | TRBD2 | TRBJ2-3 | TRBV5-1 | .
TGCGCCAGCAGCCAAGAAGGGGGACAGGGGCGCTACGAGCAGTACTTC | CASSQEGGQGRYEQYF | TRBD1 | TRBJ2-7 | TRBV4-3 | .
TGCAGCGTTGGGAGCGGGGATGTCACAGATACGCAGTATTTT | CSVGSGDVTDTQYF | TRBD2 | TRBJ2-3 | TRBV29-1 | .
TGTGCCAGCACCTCAACGGGTTTGGGCTACACCTTC | CASTSTGLGYTF | . | TRBJ1-2 | TRBV28 | .
TGTGCCACCAGCAGCAGACAGGGGGGGAAAGCTAATGAAAAACTGTTTTTT | CATSSRQGGKANEKLFF | TRBD1 | TRBJ1-4 | TRBV15 | .
TGTGCCAGCAGCGTAGGGCCAGCGGGAGTTGCAGATACGCAGTATTTT | CASSVGPAGVADTQYF | TRBD2 | TRBJ2-3 | TRBV9 | .
TGTGCCTGGGGACCCGGGACAGGGGTCTCGGTCTATGGCTACACCTTC | CAWGPGTGVSVYGYTF | TRBD1 | TRBJ1-2 | TRBV30 | .
TGTGCCAGCAGCCTGGAGGGACTAGCGGGAGCTGATGAGCAGTTCTTC | CASSLEGLAGADEQFF | TRBD2 | TRBJ2-1 | TRBV7-7 | .
TGCGCCAGCAGCTTGGTAGAGGGCCACGAGCAGTACTTC | CASSLVEGHEQYF | . | TRBJ2-7 | TRBV5-1 | .
TGCGCCAGCAGCCAAGTAGGGGACAGGGCGGTCACCGGGGAGCTGTTTTTT | CASSQVGDRAVTGELFF | TRBD1 | TRBJ2-2 | TRBV4-1 | .
TGTGCCGTCAGCGGGATCAGCACAGATACGCAGTATTTT | CAVSGISTDTQYF | TRBD2 | TRBJ2-3 | TRBV11-1 | .
TGTGCCTGGAAGGGGCTAGCGGCCTACACAGATACGCAGTATTTT | CAWKGLAAYTDTQYF | TRBD2 | TRBJ2-3 | TRBV30 | .
TGCAGCGTCGCCATCGGACAGGGTCTCGACGAGCAGTACTTC | CSVAIGQGLDEQYF | TRBD1 | TRBJ2-7 | TRBV29-1 | .
TGTGCCACCTCGGACCGGGAGGGTGGCTACACCTTC | CATSDREGGYTF | . | TRBJ1-2 | TRBV27 | .
TGTGCCAGCAGCTCACGACAGGGCTATGAGCAGTTCTTC | CASSSRQGYEQFF | TRBD1 | TRBJ2-1 | TRBV11-1 | .
TGTGCCAGCAGTTTAGCCTCTAGCGGGAGTGAGACCCAGTACTTC | CASSLASSGSETQYF | TRBD2 | TRBJ2-5 | TRBV28 | once
TGTGCCAGCAGTCCGATTGGCCTCTCCTACGAGCAGTACTTC | CASSPIGLSYEQYF | . | TRBJ2-7 | TRBV27 | few
TGTGCCAGCAGCCCTACTGGCGGGGGGGGCGAGCAGTACTTC | CASSPTGGGGEQYF | TRBD2 | TRBJ2-7 | TRBV28 | .
TGTGCCAGCAGTAGCCCGGGGGGGCTTACGAACACTGAAGCTTTCTTT | CASSSPGGLTNTEAFF | . | TRBJ1-1 | TRBV25-1 | .